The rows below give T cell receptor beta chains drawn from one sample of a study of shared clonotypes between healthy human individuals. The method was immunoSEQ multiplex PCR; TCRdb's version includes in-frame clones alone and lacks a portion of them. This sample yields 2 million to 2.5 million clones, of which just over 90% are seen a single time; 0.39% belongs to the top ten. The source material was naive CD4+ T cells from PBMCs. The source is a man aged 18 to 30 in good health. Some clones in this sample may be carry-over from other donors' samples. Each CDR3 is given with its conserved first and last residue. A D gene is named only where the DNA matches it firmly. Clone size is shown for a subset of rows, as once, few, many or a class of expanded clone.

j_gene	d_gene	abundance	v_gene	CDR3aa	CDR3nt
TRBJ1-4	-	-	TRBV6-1	CASSWGQPNEKLFF	TGTGCCAGCAGTTGGGGGCAGCCTAATGAAAAACTGTTTTTT
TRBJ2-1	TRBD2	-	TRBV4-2	CASSQTGLADRYEQFF	TGTGCCAGCAGCCAAACTGGACTAGCGGACCGGTATGAGCAGTTCTTC
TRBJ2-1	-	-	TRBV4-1	CASSPPRAGYNEQFF	TGCGCCAGCAGCCCCCCACGGGCGGGATACAATGAGCAGTTCTTC
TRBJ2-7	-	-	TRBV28	CASSSGRRGSEQYF	TGTGCCAGCAGTTCGGGCCGTCGCGGGTCCGAGCAGTACTTC
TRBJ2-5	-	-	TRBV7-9	CASSSKRVETQYF	TGTGCCAGCAGCAGTAAGAGGGTAGAGACCCAGTACTTC
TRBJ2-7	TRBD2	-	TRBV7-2	CASSFMREGNEQYF	TGTGCCAGCAGCTTTATGCGGGAGGGAAACGAGCAGTACTTC
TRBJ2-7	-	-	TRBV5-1	CASSFGGSLYEQYF	TGCGCCAGCAGCTTTGGGGGGAGTCTATACGAGCAGTACTTC
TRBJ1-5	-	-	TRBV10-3	CAIGGGSNQPQHF	TGTGCCATCGGGGGGGGAAGCAATCAGCCCCAGCATTTT
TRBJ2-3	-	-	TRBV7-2	CASSLWAGGISTDTQYF	TGTGCCAGCAGCTTATGGGCCGGGGGAATAAGCACAGATACGCAGTATTTT
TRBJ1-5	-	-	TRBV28	CAITTQGSQPQHF	TGTGCCATCACAACACAGGGCTCTCAGCCCCAGCATTTT
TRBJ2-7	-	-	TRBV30	CAWSVRGGGGNEYF	TGTGCCTGGAGTGTACGGGGAGGGGGTGGAAATGAGTACTTC
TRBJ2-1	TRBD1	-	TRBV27	CATTMLGTGANNEQFF	TGTGCCACCACGATGCTCGGGACAGGGGCCAACAATGAGCAGTTCTTC
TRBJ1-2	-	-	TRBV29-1	CSVERRGSSGYTF	TGCAGCGTTGAGAGGAGGGGCTCTAGTGGCTACACCTTC
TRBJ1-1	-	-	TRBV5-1	CASSLELGTDTEAFF	TGCGCCAGCAGCTTGGAACTGGGGACGGACACTGAAGCTTTCTTT
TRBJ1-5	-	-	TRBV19	CASKTGPGIQPQHF	TGTGCCAGCAAAACGGGGCCTGGCATACAGCCCCAGCATTTT
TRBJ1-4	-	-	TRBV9	CASSVGQTNEKLFF	TGTGCCAGCAGCGTAGGGCAGACAAATGAAAAACTGTTTTTT
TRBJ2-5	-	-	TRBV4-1	CASSRFARETQYF	TGCGCCAGCAGTCGGTTCGCTAGGGAGACCCAGTACTTC
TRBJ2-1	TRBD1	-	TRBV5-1	CASSLGSGQGNEQFF	TGCGCCAGCAGCTTGGGCTCGGGACAGGGCAATGAGCAGTTCTTC
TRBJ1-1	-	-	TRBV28	CASSLYGRNTEAFF	TGTGCCAGCAGTTTATACGGCAGGAACACTGAAGCTTTCTTT
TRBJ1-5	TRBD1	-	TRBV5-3	CARSSGTGGKGNQPQHF	TGTGCCAGAAGCAGCGGGACAGGGGGCAAGGGCAATCAGCCCCAGCATTTT
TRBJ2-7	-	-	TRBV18	CASSPRDGSYEQYF	TGTGCCAGCTCCCCAAGGGACGGATCCTACGAGCAGTACTTC
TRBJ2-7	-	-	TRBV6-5	CASSRTPNYEQYF	TGTGCCAGCAGTCGAACACCAAACTACGAGCAGTACTTC
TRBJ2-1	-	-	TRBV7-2	CASSPGNPAYNEQFF	TGTGCCAGCAGTCCCGGGAACCCGGCCTACAATGAGCAGTTCTTC
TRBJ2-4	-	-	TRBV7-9	CASGAAGTAKNIQYF	TGTGCCAGCGGAGCCGCAGGGACCGCCAAAAACATTCAGTACTTC
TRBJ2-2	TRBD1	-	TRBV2	CASSGGQGRTGELFF	TGTGCCAGCAGTGGTGGACAGGGTCGCACCGGGGAGCTGTTTTTT
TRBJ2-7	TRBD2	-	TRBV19	CASGRGGEYYEQYF	TGTGCCAGTGGTCGGGGGGGTGAGTACTACGAGCAGTACTTC
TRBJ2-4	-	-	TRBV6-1	CASSEEGMKAKNIQYF	TGTGCCAGCAGTGAAGAGGGGATGAAGGCCAAAAACATTCAGTACTTC
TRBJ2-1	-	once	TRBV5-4	CASSVDSAVSYNEQFF	TGTGCCAGCAGCGTGGACAGCGCAGTCTCCTACAATGAGCAGTTCTTC
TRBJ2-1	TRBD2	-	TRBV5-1	CASSDGLAGAYNEQFF	TGCGCCAGCAGCGACGGACTAGCGGGAGCGTACAATGAGCAGTTCTTC
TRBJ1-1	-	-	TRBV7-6	CASSSRAMNTEAFF	TGTGCCAGCAGCTCCAGGGCCATGAACACTGAAGCTTTCTTT
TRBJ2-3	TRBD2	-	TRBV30	CAWNPHRTSSKVDTQYF	TGTGCCTGGAATCCTCACCGGACTAGCTCCAAAGTCGATACGCAGTATTTT
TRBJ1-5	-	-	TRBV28	CASSLLGGQPQHF	TGTGCCAGCAGCCTCCTGGGGGGTCAGCCCCAGCATTTT
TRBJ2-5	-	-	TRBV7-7	CASSSPGANQETQYF	TGTGCCAGCAGCTCCCCAGGAGCCAACCAAGAGACCCAGTACTTC
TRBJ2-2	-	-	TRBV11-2	CASSSDGGWRETTGELFF	TGTGCCAGCAGCTCCGACGGGGGCTGGCGGGAGACCACCGGGGAGCTGTTTTTT
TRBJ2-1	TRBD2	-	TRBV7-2	CASSARLAGGNEQFF	TGTGCCAGCAGCGCCCGACTAGCGGGAGGCAATGAGCAGTTCTTC
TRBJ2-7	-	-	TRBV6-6	CASSSSGTAYEQYF	TGTGCCAGCAGTTCCTCCGGGACGGCCTACGAGCAGTACTTC
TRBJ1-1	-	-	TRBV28	CASSFPRMGRGTEAFF	TGTGCCAGCAGTTTCCCCCGGATGGGGCGCGGCACTGAAGCTTTCTTT
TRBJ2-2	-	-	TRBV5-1	CASSSKIGHLGDTGELFF	TGCGCCAGCAGCTCAAAAATCGGGCACCTCGGGGACACCGGGGAGCTGTTTTTT
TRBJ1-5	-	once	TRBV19	CASSNRPGQGQPQHF	TGTGCCAGTAGTAACAGACCAGGGCAGGGTCAGCCCCAGCATTTT
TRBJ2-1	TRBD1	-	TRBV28	CASSRQGWLANEQFF	TGTGCCAGCAGTCGACAGGGCTGGCTAGCCAATGAGCAGTTCTTC
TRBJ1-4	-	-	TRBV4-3	CASSQRHGTNEKLFF	TGCGCCAGCAGCCAACGACATGGAACTAATGAAAAACTGTTTTTT
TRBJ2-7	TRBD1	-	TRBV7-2	CASSTRTGSSYEQYF	TGTGCCAGCAGCACCAGGACAGGGAGCTCCTACGAGCAGTACTTC